Presented here are 8 T cell receptor beta chains from one specimen sequenced in a study of blood T cells in healthy people across ages. PCR was performed a second time for 7 to 11 cycles using a sample-barcoded 5' primer and a J-beta primer mix. TCRdb processed the 5' RACE reads anew with MiXCR; each CDR3 protein has one entry. The sample lists around 320,000 distinct CDR3 sequences, around 30% occurring once. The sample was blood. Receptors were obtained from a woman aged 65 to 85 in good health.

V and J are TRBV20-1 and TRBJ2-5; a possible D gene is TRBD2 (6 bases). Germline values: CDR1 DFQATT, CDR2 SNEGSKA (reference sequence). V lost 1 base and J 7 bases, leaving 19 bases between the germline ends. The CDR3 totals 15 residues. The CDR3 sequence is CSARVASASSGTQYF. The CDR3 bases are TGCAGTGCTAGAGTAGCTAGCGCCAGTTCTGGGACCCAGTACTTC.

This clonotype came up a few times. This chain links TRBV20-1 with TRBJ2-5, with TRBD2 identical over 10 bases. The J call is uncertain, as TRBJ2-1 better fits the DNA end. The CDR3 consists of 15 residues. The V gene's germline CDR1 is DFQATT and CDR2 SNEGSKA (reference sequence). The CDR3 DNA reads TGCAGTGCTAGAGATAGCGGGAGGTTGTACAATGAGCAGTTCTTC. It yields the protein CSARDSGRLYNEQFF.

The chain employs TRBV20-1 and TRBJ2-5; TRBD1 might be the D (6 bases). CDR1 is DFQATT and CDR2 is SNEGSKA in the germline V gene (reference sequence). Trimming left V 2 bases short and J 3 bases short, with 22 bases between. The CDR3 has 17 residues. The CDR3 DNA reads TGCAGTGCTAGACTCCTCCAGCAGGGGCTGGCTGAAGAGACCCAGTACTTC. Encoded protein: CSARLLQQGLAEETQYF.

This clonotype has just a few counts. The chain couples TRBV28 to TRBJ1-2; D call uncertain. This CDR3 region has 12 residues. The V end was cut by 6 bases, the J end by 8 bases, with 13 bases between. Germline V gives CDR1 MDHEN, CDR2 SYDVKM. For the CDR3, the DNA is TGTGCCAGCAGCTCCCCCGGGCGCGGCTACACCTTC. It translates to CASSSPGRGYTF.

V is TRBV7-2 and J is TRBJ2-3, with 8 bases lining up with TRBD1. J lost 3 bases, V lost 3 bases, and 14 bases had no gene match. Germline V gene sequence: CDR1 SGHTA, CDR2 FQGNSA. The CDR3 length is 18 residues. CDR3 protein: CASSFVLGQADGTDTQYF. DNA of the CDR3: TGTGCCAGCAGCTTCGTACTGGGACAGGCGGACGGGACAGATACGCAGTATTTT.

This sequence joins TRBV12-5 and TRBJ2-5; D not resolved. V was clipped by 1 base and J by 3 bases, with 0 bases between them. Germline V gives CDR1 LGHNT, CDR2 FRNRAP. There are 11 residues in the CDR3. The CDR3 DNA reads as TGTGCTAGTGGTTTGGAAGAGACCCAGTACTTC. This sequence encodes CASGLEETQYF.

V gene TRBV27 combines with J gene TRBJ2-7; 13 nucleotides agree with TRBD2. The CDR3 has 16 residues. Germline V CDR1 and CDR2: MNHEY, SMNVEV (reference sequence). Trimming took 6 bases from V and 3 from J; bases not matched to a gene: 8. CDR3 in DNA: TGTGCCAGCAGCCGACTAGCGGGAGGTGCTGGCTACGAGCAGTACTTC. It is translated as CASSRLAGGAGYEQYF.

There are a few counts of this clonotype. This chain links TRBV7-2 with TRBJ2-2, with 8 bases matching TRBD2. After removal of 5 bases from V and 4 bases from J, the junction contained 9 bases not matched to a gene. Germline lookup yields CDR1 SGHTA and CDR2 FQGNSA. CDR3 length: 16 residues. This chain's CDR3 is CASSPRGGVFTGELFF. CDR3 in DNA: TGTGCCAGCAGCCCACGGGGGGGGGTTTTCACCGGGGAGCTGTTTTTT.